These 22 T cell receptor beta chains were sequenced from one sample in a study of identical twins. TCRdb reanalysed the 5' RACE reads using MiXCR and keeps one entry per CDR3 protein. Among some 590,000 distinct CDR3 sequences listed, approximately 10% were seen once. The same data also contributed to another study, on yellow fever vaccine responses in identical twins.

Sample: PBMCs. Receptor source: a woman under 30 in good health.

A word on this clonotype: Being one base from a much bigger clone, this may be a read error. CDR3 in DNA: TGCGCCAGCAGCGTGAGACAGGGGTTCGGGGAGCTGTTTTTT. It codes for CASSVRQGFGELFF. The chain links TRBV5-1 to TRBJ2-2, with 8 bases identical to TRBD1. The CDR3 runs 14 residues. Germline V gene data show CDR1 as SGHRS and CDR2 as YFSETQ. V shed 4 bases, J shed 7 bases, and the junction held 6 bases outside the gene matches.

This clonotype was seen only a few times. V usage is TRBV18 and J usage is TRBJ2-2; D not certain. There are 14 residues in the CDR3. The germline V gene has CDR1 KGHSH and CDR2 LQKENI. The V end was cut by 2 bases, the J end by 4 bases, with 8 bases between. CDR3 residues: CASSPITRTGELFF. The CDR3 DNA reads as TGTGCCAGCTCACCAATCACCCGCACCGGGGAGCTGTTTTTT.

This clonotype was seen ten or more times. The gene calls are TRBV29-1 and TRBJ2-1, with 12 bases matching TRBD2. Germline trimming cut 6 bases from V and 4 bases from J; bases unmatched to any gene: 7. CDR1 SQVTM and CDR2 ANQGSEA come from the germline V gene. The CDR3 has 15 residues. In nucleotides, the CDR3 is TGCAGCGTAGCCGCGACTAGCGGGGGATACAATGAGCAGTTCTTC. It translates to CSVAATSGGYNEQFF.

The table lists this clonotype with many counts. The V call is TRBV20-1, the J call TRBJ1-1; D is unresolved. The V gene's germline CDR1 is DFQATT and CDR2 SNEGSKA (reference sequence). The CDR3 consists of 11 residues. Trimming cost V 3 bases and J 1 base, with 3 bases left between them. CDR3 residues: CSARWNTEAFF. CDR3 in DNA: TGCAGTGCTAGGTGGAACACTGAAGCTTTCTTT.

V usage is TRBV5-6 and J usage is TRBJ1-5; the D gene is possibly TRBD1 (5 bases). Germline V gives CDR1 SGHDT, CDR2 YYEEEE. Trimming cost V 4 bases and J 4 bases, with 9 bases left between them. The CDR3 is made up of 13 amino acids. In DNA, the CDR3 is TGTGCCAGCAGCCGGACACCTAATCAGCCCCAGCATTTT. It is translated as CASSRTPNQPQHF.

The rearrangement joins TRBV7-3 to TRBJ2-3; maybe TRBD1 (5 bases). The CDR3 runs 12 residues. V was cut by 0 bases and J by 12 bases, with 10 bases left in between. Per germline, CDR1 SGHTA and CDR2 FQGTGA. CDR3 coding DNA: TGTGCCAGCAGCTTAACGGGGCAGCGCCAGTATTTT. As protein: CASSLTGQRQYF. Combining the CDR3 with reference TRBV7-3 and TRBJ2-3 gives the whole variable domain GAGVSQTPSNKVTEKGKYVELRCDPISGHTALYWYRQSLGQGPEFLIYFQGTGAADDSGLPNDRFFAVRPEGSVSTLKIQRTERGDSAVYLCASSLTGQRQYFGPGTRLTVL.

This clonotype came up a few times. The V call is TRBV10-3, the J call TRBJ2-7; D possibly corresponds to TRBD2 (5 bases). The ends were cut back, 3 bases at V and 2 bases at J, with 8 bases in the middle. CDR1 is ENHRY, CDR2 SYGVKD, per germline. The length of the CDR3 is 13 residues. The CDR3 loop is CAISDQEAYEQYF. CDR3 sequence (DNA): TGTGCCATCAGTGATCAGGAGGCCTACGAGCAGTACTTC.

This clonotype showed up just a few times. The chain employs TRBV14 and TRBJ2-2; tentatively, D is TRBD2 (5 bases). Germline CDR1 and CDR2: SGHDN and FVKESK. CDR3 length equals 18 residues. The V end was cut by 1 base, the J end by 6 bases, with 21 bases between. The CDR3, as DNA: TGTGCCAGCAGCCAAGTTCCAAGGACTTTGAGGGTGGCCGGGGAGCTGTTTTTT. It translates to CASSQVPRTLRVAGELFF.

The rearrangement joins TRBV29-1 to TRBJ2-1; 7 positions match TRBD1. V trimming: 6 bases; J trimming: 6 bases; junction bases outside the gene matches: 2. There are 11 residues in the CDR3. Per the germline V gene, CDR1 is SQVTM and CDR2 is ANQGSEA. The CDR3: CSVYRGNEQFF. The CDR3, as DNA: TGCAGCGTATACAGGGGCAATGAGCAGTTCTTC.

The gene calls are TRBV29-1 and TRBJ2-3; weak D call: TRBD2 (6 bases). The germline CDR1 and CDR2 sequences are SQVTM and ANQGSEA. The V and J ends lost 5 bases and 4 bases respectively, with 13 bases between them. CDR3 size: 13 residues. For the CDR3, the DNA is TGCAGCGTTAAGTCGGCGGGGTCAGATACGCAGTATTTT. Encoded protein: CSVKSAGSDTQYF.

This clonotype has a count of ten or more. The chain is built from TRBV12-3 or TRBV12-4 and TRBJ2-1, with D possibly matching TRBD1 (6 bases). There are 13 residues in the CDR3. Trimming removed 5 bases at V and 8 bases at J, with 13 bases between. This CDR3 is CASSKDRSDEQFF. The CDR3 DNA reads TGTGCCAGCAGTAAAGACAGGTCGGATGAGCAGTTCTTC.

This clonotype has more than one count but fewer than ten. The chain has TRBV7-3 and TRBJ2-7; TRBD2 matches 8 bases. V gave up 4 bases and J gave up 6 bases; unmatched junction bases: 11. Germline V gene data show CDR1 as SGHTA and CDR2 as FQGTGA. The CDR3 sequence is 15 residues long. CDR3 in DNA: TGTGCCAGCAGCTCCGTCGGGGGGGCGATTGGCGAGCAGTACTTC. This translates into CASSSVGGAIGEQYF.

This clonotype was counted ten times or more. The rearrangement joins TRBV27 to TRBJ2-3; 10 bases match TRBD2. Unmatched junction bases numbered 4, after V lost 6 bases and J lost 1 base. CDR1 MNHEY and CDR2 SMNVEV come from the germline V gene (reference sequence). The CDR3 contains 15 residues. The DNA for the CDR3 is TGTGCCAGCAGAAGTAGCGGGAGGCGCACAGATACGCAGTATTTT. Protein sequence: CASRSSGRRTDTQYF.

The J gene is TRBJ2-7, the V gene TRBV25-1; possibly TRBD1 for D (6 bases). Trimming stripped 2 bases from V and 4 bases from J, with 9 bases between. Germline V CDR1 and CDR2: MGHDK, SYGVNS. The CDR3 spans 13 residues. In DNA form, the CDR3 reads TGTGCCAGCAGTGAACCCGACAGGTACGAGCAGTACTTC. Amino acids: CASSEPDRYEQYF.

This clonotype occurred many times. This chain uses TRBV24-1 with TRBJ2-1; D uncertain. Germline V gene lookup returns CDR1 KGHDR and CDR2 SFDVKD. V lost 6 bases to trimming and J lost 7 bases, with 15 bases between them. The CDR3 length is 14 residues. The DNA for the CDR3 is TGTGCCACCAGTCGGAGCCTCCCCGGGAATGAGCAGTTCTTC. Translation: CATSRSLPGNEQFF.

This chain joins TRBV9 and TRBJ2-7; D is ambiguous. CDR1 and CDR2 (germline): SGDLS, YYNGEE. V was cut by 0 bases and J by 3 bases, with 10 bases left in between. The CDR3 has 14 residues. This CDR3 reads CASSVEDLLYEQYF. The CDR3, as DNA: TGTGCCAGCAGCGTAGAGGACCTGCTCTACGAGCAGTACTTC.

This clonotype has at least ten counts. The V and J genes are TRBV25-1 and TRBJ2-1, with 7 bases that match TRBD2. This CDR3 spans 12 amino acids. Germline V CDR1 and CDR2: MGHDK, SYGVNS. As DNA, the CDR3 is TGTGCGGGGAGGGACTCCTACAATGAGCAGTTCTTC. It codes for CAGRDSYNEQFF.

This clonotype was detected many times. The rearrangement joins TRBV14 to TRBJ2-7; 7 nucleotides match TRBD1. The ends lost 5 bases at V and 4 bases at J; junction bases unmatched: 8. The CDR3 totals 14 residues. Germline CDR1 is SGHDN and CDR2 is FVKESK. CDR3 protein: CASSSRDRYYEQYF. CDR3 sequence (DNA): TGTGCCAGCAGCTCTCGGGACAGATATTACGAGCAGTACTTC. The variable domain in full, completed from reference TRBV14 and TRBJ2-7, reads EAGVTQFPSHSVIEKGQTVTLRCDPISGHDNLYWYRRVMGKEIKFLLHFVKESKQDESGMPNNRFLAERTGGTYSTLKVQPAELEDSGVYFCASSSRDRYYEQYFGPGTRLTVT.

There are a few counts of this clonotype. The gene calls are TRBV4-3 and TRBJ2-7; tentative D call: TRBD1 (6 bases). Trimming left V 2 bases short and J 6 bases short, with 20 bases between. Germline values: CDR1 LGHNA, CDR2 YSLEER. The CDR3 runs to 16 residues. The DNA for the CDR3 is TGCGCCAGCAGCCAAAAAAGGGGGAGTCTAGCTCGCGAGCAGTACTTC. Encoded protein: CASSQKRGSLAREQYF.

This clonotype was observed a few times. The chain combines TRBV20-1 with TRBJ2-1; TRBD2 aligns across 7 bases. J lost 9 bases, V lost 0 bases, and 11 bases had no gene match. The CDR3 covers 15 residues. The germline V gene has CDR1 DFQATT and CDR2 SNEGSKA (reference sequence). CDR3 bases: TGCAGTGCTAGAGACGTGAGGGGACTATTACCTGAGCAGTTCTTC. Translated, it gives CSARDVRGLLPEQFF.

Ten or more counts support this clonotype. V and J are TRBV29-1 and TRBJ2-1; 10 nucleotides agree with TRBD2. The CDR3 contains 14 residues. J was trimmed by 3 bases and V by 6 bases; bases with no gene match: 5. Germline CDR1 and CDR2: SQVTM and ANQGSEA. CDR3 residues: CSVTSGRGYNEQFF. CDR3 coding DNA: TGCAGCGTCACCAGCGGGAGGGGCTACAATGAGCAGTTCTTC.

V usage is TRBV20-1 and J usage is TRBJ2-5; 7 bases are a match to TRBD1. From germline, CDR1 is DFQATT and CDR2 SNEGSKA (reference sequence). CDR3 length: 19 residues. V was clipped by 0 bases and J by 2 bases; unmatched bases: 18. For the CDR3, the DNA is TGCAGTGCTAGAGATTGGGGGTCGGGGCTCCGGGACAGTCAAGAGACCCAGTACTTC. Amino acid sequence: CSARDWGSGLRDSQETQYF.